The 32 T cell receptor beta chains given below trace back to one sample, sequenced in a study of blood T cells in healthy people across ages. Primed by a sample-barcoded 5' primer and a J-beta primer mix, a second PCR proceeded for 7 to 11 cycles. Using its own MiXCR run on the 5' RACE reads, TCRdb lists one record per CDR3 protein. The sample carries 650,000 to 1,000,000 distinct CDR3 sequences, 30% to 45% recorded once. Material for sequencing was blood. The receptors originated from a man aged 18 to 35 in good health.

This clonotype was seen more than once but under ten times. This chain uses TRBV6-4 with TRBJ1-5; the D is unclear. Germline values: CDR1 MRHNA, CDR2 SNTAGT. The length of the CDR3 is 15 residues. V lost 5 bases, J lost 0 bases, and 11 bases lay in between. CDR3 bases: TGTGCCAGCAGTCAGAGCCCTGATAGCAATCAGCCCCAGCATTTT. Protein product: CASSQSPDSNQPQHF.

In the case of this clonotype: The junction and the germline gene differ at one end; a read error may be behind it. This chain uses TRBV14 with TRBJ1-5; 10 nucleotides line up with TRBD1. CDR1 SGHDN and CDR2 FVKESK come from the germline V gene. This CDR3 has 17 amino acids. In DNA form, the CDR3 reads TGTGCCAGCACCCAAGGCATCAGGACAGGGGGTAATCAGCCCCAGCATTTT. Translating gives CASTQGIRTGGNQPQHF.

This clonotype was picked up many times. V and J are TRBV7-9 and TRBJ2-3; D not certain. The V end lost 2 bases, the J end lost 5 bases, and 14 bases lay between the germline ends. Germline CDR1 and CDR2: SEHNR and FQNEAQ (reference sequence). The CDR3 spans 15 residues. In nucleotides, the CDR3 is TGTGCCAGCAGCTTACTTCCAGATAGGGAAGATACGCAGTATTTT. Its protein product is CASSLLPDREDTQYF.

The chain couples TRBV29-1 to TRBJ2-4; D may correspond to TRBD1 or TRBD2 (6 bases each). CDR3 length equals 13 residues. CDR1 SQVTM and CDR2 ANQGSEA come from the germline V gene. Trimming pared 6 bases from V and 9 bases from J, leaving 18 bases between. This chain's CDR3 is CSVRDTLGGIQYF. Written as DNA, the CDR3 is TGCAGCGTGAGGGACACGCTGGGGGGCATTCAGTACTTC.

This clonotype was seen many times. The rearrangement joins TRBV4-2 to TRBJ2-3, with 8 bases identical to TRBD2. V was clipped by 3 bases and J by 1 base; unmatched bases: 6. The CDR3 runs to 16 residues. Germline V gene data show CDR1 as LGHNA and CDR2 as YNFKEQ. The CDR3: CASSHPQAGGTDTQYF. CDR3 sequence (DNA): TGTGCCAGCAGCCACCCCCAAGCGGGGGGCACAGATACGCAGTATTTT.

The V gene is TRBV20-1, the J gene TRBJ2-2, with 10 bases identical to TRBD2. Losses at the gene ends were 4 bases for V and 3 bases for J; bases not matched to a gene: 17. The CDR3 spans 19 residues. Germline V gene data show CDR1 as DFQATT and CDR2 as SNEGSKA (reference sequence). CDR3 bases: TGCAGTGCTACCGCCCTGAAGCGGGGGGGGGAAGCGGACACCGGGGAGCTGTTTTTT. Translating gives CSATALKRGGEADTGELFF.

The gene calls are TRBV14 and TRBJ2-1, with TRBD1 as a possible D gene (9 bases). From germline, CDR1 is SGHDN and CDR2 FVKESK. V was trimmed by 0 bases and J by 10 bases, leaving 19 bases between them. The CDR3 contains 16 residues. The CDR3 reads CASSQDSGDRVEEQFF. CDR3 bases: TGTGCCAGCAGCCAAGATAGCGGGGACAGGGTAGAGGAGCAGTTCTTC.

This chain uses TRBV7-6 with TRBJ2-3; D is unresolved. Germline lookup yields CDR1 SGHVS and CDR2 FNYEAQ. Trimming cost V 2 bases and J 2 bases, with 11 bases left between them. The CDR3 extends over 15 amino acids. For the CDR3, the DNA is TGTGCCAGCAGCTTAACGGTTCCAAACACAGATACGCAGTATTTT. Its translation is CASSLTVPNTDTQYF.

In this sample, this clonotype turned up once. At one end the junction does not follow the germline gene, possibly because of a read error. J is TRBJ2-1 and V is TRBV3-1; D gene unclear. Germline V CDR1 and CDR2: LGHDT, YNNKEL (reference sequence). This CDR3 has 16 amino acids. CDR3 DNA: TGTGCCAGCAGCCAAGATCTGGCGGAGTCCTACAATGAGCCGTTCTTC. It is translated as CASSQDLAESYNEPFF.

The CDR3 loop is CAISVGTSGIDEQYF. CDR3 in DNA: TGTGCCATCAGCGTCGGGACTAGCGGGATAGATGAGCAGTACTTC. The gene calls are TRBV10-3 and TRBJ2-5; 13 bases fit TRBD2. Germline values: CDR1 ENHRY, CDR2 SYGVKD. The CDR3 is 15 amino acids. J gave up 11 bases and V 6 bases, and 12 bases lay outside the gene matches.

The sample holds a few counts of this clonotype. CDR3 sequence reads: CASRMGGGADTQYF. The CDR3 DNA reads TGTGCCAGCAGAATGGGAGGGGGGGCAGATACGCAGTATTTT. The chain couples TRBV25-1 to TRBJ2-3; weak D call: TRBD2 (7 bases). V lost 6 bases, J lost 4 bases, and 14 bases lay in between. The CDR3 extends over 14 amino acids. Germline CDR1 is MGHDK and CDR2 is SYGVNS. Full variable domain (outside the CDR3, taken from reference TRBV25-1 and TRBJ2-3): EADIYQTPRYLVIGTGKKITLECSQTMGHDKMYWYQQDPGMELHLIHYSYGVNSTEKGDLSSESTVSRIRTEHFPLTLESARPSHTSQYLCASRMGGGADTQYFGPGTRLTVL.

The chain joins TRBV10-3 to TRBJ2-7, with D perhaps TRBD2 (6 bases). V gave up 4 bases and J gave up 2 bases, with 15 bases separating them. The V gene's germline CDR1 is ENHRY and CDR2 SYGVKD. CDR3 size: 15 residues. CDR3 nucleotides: TGTGCCATCAGTGGCGCCGGGAGCGAGCCCTACGAGCAGTACTTC. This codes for CAISGAGSEPYEQYF.

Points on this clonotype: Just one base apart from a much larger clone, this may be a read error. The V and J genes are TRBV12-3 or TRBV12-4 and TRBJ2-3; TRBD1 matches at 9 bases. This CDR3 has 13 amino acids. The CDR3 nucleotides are TGTGCCAGCAGCAGGGACAGGGCAGATACGGAGTATTTT. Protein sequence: CASSRDRADTEYF.

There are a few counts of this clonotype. CDR3 sequence (DNA): TGTGCCAGCAGCTTATCAAGCGGCAGGGGTGGCGATACGCAGTATTTT. Amino acids: CASSLSSGRGGDTQYF. The chain couples TRBV7-2 to TRBJ2-3; TRBD1 might be the D (6 bases). CDR3 length: 16 amino acids. Looked up from germline, CDR1 is SGHTA and CDR2 is FQGNSA. Trimming left V 2 bases short and J 6 bases short, with 18 bases between.

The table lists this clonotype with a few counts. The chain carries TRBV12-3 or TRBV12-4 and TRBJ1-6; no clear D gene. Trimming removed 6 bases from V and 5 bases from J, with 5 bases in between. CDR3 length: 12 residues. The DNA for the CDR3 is TGTGCCAGCAGCAAGAATAATTCACCCCTCCACTTT. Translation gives CASSKNNSPLHF.

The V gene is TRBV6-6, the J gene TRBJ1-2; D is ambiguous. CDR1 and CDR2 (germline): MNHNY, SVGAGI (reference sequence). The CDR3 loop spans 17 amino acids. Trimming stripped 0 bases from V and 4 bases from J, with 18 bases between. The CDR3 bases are TGTGCCAGCAGTTACTCGACCGCCGGGTCTGAGGGCTATGGCTACACCTTC. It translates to CASSYSTAGSEGYGYTF.

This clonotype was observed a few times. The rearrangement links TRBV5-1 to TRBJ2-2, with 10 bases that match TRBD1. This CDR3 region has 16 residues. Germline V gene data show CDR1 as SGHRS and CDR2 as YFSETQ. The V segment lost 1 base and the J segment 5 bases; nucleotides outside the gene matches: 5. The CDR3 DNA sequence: TGCGCCAGCAGCTTGAAGACAGGGGGCTTGACCGGGGAGCTGTTTTTT. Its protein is CASSLKTGGLTGELFF.

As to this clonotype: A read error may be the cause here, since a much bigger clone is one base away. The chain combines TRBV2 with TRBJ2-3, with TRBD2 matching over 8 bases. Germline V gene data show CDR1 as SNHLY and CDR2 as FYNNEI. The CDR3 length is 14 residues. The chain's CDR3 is CTSTNSGVTDTQYF. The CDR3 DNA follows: TGTACCAGCACGAATAGCGGGGTTACAGATACGCAGTATTTT.

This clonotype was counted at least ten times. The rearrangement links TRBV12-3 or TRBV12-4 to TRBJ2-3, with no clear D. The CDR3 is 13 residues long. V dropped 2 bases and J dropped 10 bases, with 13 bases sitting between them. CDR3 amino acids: CASSLTSALAQYF. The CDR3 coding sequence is TGTGCCAGCAGTTTAACGTCCGCTCTGGCGCAGTATTTT.

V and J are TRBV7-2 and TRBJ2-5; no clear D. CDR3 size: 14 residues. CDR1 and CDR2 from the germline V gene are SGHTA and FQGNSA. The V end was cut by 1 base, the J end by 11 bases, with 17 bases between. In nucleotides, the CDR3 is TGTGCCAGCAGCTTAGACGGCAGGTACAATGAGCAGTACTTC. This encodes CASSLDGRYNEQYF.

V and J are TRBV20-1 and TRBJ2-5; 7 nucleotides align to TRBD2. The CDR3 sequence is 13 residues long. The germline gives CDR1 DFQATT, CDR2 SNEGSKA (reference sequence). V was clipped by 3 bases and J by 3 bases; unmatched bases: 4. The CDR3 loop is CSASRLAEETQYF. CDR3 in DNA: TGCAGTGCTAGTAGGCTAGCGGAAGAGACCCAGTACTTC.

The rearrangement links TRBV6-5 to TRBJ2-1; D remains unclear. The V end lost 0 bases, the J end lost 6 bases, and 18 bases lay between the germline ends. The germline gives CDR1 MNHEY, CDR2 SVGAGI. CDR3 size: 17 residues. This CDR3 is CASSYSPSPPLGNEQFF. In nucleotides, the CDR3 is TGTGCCAGCAGTTACTCGCCAAGCCCTCCCCTAGGCAATGAGCAGTTCTTC.

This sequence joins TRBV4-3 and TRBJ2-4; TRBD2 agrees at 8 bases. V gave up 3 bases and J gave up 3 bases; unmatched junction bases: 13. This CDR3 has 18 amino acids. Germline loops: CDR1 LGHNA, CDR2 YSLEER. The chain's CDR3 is CASSQAQAGRGDKNIQYF. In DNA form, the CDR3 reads TGCGCCAGCAGCCAGGCCCAAGCCGGGCGGGGGGACAAAAACATTCAGTACTTC.

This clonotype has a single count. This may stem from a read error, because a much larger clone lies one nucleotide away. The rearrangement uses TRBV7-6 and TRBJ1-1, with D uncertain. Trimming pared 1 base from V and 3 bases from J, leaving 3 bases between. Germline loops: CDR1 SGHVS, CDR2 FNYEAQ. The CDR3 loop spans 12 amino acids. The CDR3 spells CASSLDDTEAFF. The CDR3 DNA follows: TGTGCCAGCAGCTTAGATGACACTGAAGCTTTCTTT.

The DNA for the CDR3 is TGCAGCGTTGCAAGCGGGTACGACCTCTATGGCTACACCTTC. Residues: CSVASGYDLYGYTF. The chain links TRBV29-1 to TRBJ1-2; D is ambiguous. Looked up from germline, CDR1 is SQVTM and CDR2 is ANQGSEA. The CDR3 extends over 14 amino acids. Trimming cost V 4 bases and J 4 bases, with 16 bases left between them.

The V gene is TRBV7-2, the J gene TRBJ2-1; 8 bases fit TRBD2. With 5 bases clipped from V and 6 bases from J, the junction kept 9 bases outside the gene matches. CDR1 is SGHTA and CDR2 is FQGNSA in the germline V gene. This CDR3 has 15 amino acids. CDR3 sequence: CASSAPERGINEQFF. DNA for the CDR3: TGTGCCAGCAGCGCACCCGAGCGGGGGATCAATGAGCAGTTCTTC.

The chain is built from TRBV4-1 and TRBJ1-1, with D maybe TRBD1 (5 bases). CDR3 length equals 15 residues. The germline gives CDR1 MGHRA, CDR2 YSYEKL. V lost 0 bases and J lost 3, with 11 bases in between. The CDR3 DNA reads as TGCGCCAGCAGCCAAGACAGCAGGGACTACACTGAAGCTTTCTTT. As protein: CASSQDSRDYTEAFF.

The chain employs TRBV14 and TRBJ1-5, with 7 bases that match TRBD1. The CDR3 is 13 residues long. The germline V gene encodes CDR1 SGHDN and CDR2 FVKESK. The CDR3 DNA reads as TGTACCAACCCAGGACAGGTCAATCAGCCCCAGCATTTT. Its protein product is CTNPGQVNQPQHF.

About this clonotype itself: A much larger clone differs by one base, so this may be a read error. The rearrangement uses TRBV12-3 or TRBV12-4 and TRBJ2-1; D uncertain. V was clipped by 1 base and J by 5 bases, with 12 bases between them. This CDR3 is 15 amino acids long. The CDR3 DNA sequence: TGTGCCAGCAGTTTAGAAAGGCAGGTCAACAATGAGCAGTTCTTC. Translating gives CASSLERQVNNEQFF.

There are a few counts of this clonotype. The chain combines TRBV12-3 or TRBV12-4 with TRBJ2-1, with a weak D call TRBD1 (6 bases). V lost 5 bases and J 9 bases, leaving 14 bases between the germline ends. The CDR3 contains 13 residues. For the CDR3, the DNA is TGTGCCAGCAGTCGCGTACAGGGAAGTGAGCAGTTCTTC. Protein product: CASSRVQGSEQFF.

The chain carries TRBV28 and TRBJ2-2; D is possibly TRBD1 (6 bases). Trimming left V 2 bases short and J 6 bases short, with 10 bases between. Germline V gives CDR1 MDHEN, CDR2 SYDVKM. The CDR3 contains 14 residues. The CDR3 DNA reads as TGTGCCAGCAGTTTAAACAGGGATGCCGGGGAGCTGTTTTTT. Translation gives CASSLNRDAGELFF. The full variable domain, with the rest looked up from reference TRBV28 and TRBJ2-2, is DVKVTQSSRYLVKRTGEKVFLECVQDMDHENMFWYRQDPGLGLRLIYFSYDVKMKEKGDIPEGYSVSREKKERFSLILESASTNQTSMYLCASSLNRDAGELFFGEGSRLTVL.

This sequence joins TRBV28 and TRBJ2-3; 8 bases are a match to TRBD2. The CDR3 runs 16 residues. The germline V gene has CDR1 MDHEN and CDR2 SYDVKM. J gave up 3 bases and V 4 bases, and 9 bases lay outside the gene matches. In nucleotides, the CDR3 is TGTGCCAGCAGTTCCATCGCGGGGGGCAGAACAGATACGCAGTATTTT. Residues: CASSSIAGGRTDTQYF. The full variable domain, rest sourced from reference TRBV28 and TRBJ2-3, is DVKVTQSSRYLVKRTGEKVFLECVQDMDHENMFWYRQDPGLGLRLIYFSYDVKMKEKGDIPEGYSVSREKKERFSLILESASTNQTSMYLCASSSIAGGRTDTQYFGPGTRLTVL.